These 11 T cell receptor beta chains share one sample of origin, sequenced in a study of siplizumab effects on memory and regulatory T cells. Using immunoSEQ multiplex PCR, the repertoire was profiled, and TCRdb retains in-frame clones only, with some absent. In the table there are around 95,000 clones, 75% to 95% of which are singletons. The sequencing sample was made of CD4+ T cells sorted from blood. Source of these receptors: a human donor in good health.

J is TRBJ1-3 and V is TRBV5-4; 10 bases are shared with TRBD1. There are 18 residues in the CDR3. Losses at the gene ends were 4 bases for V and 4 bases for J; bases not matched to a gene: 14. The V gene's germline CDR1 is SGHNT and CDR2 YYREEE (reference sequence). The DNA for the CDR3 is TGTGCCAGCAGCGCACCGGGACAGGGGCCCGGCTCCGGAAACACCATATATTTT. It codes for CASSAPGQGPGSGNTIYF.

The chain carries TRBV11-2 and TRBJ2-5; tentative D call: TRBD1 (6 bases). The CDR3 covers 11 residues. Trimming removed 5 bases at V and 10 bases at J, with 11 bases between. CDR1 and CDR2 from the germline V gene are SGHAT and FQNNGV. The CDR3 nucleotides read TGTGCCAGCAGCCTTGAGGGGGACCAGTACTTC. It specifies CASSLEGDQYF.

The chain carries TRBV5-4 and TRBJ1-1; 8 positions agree with TRBD1. Germline values: CDR1 SGHNT, CDR2 YYREEE (reference sequence). The CDR3 sequence is 13 residues long. Trimming removed 3 bases from V and 7 bases from J; junction bases left unmatched: 5. The CDR3 DNA reads as TGTGCCAGCAGCTACGACAGGGGCCATGAAGCTTTCTTT. It yields the protein CASSYDRGHEAFF.

This clone was recorded only once. This sequence joins TRBV6-5 and TRBJ1-2; TRBD1 matches at 8 bases. The germline V gene encodes CDR1 MNHEY and CDR2 SVGAGI. The CDR3 consists of 12 residues. The CDR3 sequence: CVCFRTGPGYTF. CDR3 nucleotides: TGTGTTTGTTTCCGGACAGGGCCTGGCTACACCTTC.

This chain joins TRBV9 and TRBJ2-5; 7 nucleotides agree with TRBD2. J lost 4 bases, V lost 2 bases, and 5 bases had no gene match. The CDR3 sequence is 14 residues long. Per the germline V gene, CDR1 is SGDLS and CDR2 is YYNGEE. CDR3 region: CASSVGGERETQYF. CDR3 coding DNA: TGTGCCAGCAGCGTGGGAGGGGAAAGAGAGACCCAGTACTTC.

Turning to this clone: This specimen includes other DNA sequences encoding the same CDR3. The V and J genes are TRBV18 and TRBJ1-1; D unresolved. Germline CDR1 and CDR2: KGHSH and LQKENI. The CDR3 is 13 amino acids. V dropped 0 bases and J dropped 2 bases, with 4 bases sitting between them. CDR3 protein: CASSPPGNTEAFF. For the CDR3, the DNA is TGTGCCAGCTCACCACCAGGCAACACTGAAGCTTTCTTT.

J is TRBJ1-1 and V is TRBV19; no clear D gene. There are 13 residues in the CDR3. With 3 bases removed from V and 3 bases from J, the gap between germline ends came to 8 bases. Germline V gene data show CDR1 as LNHDA and CDR2 as SQIVND (reference sequence). The CDR3 here is CASSMERYTEAFF. In DNA form, the CDR3 reads TGTGCCAGTAGTATGGAAAGGTACACTGAAGCTTTCTTT.

This clone was seen only once. The genes are TRBV19 and TRBJ1-5, with 11 bases aligning to TRBD1. Germline CDR1 LNHDA, CDR2 SQIVND (reference sequence). CDR3 size: 17 residues. Trimming cost V 7 bases and J 2 bases; bases outside gene matches: 10. CDR3 sequence reads: CASNGDRGSVRNQPQHF. In DNA, the CDR3 is TGTGCCAGTAATGGGGACAGGGGGTCAGTACGCAATCAGCCCCAGCATTTT. The variable domain in full, completed from reference TRBV19 and TRBJ1-5, reads DGGITQSPKYLFRKEGQNVTLSCEQNLNHDAMYWYRQDPGQGLRLIYYSQIVNDFQKGDIAEGYSVSREKKESFPLTVTSAQKNPTAFYLCASNGDRGSVRNQPQHFGDGTRLSIL.

The chain uses TRBV5-1 and TRBJ2-2; no clear D. This CDR3 has 14 amino acids. Germline assignment: CDR1 SGHRS and CDR2 YFSETQ. Trimming removed 2 bases at V and 1 base at J, with 6 bases between. CDR3 sequence reads: CASSFNRNTGELFF. The CDR3, as DNA: TGCGCCAGCAGCTTTAACAGGAACACCGGGGAGCTGTTTTTT.

J is TRBJ2-7 and V is TRBV6-5; D gene ambiguous. V lost 0 bases to trimming and J lost 2 bases, with 8 bases between them. The CDR3 is 14 amino acids. CDR1 is MNHEY, CDR2 SVGAGI, per germline. For the CDR3, the DNA is TGTGCCAGCAGTTACTCGCCCATGGCCTACGAGCAGTACTTC. This codes for CASSYSPMAYEQYF.

The gene calls are TRBV4-2 and TRBJ2-3; D might be TRBD2 (5 bases). Germline V gene sequence: CDR1 LGHNA, CDR2 YNFKEQ. V was clipped by 1 base and J by 0 bases, with 17 bases between them. The CDR3 contains 18 residues. CDR3 loop: CASSQVAAVGESTDTQYF. The DNA of the CDR3 is TGTGCCAGCAGCCAAGTGGCGGCGGTCGGGGAGAGCACAGATACGCAGTATTTT.